Following are 12 T cell receptor beta chains from one sample sequenced in a study of blood T cell repertoires in COVID-19. Produced via immunoSEQ multiplex PCR; TCRdb's table is partial and in-frame only. The table includes under 250,000 clones, 86% detected once. Sequenced sample: peripheral blood. The receptor source for this set is a man aged 55 to 70 with acute or convalescent COVID-19.

This clone was detected a few times. The genes are TRBV28 and TRBJ1-3; 12 nucleotides align to TRBD1. The CDR3 loop spans 15 amino acids. Germline CDR1 and CDR2: MDHEN and SYDVKM. Trimming took 7 bases from V and 4 from J; bases not matched to a gene: 5. CDR3 sequence (DNA): TGTGCCAGCACCTGGGACAGGGGGCTCGGAAACACCATATATTTT. Amino acid sequence: CASTWDRGLGNTIYF.

The V gene is TRBV11-3, the J gene TRBJ1-1; the D gene is possibly TRBD1 (5 bases). CDR3 length: 16 amino acids. Germline V CDR1 and CDR2: SGHNT, YENEEA. V gave up 1 base and J gave up 1 base, with 13 bases separating them. The chain's CDR3 is CASSLGGVRANTEAFF. The CDR3 DNA is TGTGCCAGCAGCTTAGGGGGGGTTAGGGCGAACACTGAAGCTTTCTTT. Full variable domain (outside the CDR3, taken from reference TRBV11-3 and TRBJ1-1): EAGVVQSPRYKIIEKKQPVAFWCNPISGHNTLYWYLQNLGQGPELLIRYENEEAVDDSQLPKDRFSAERLKGVDSTLKIQPAELGDSAVYLCASSLGGVRANTEAFFGQGTRLTVV.

The chain recombines TRBV6-2 or TRBV6-3 with TRBJ1-1; D uncertain. Deletions cut 6 bases from V and 1 base from J, with 18 bases between. The CDR3 is 16 residues long. Germline V gene sequence: CDR1 MNHEY, CDR2 SVGEGT. The CDR3 coding sequence is TGTGCCAGCAGCCGTTCGCTCGGGAGAAGGAACACTGAAGCTTTCTTT. Encoded protein: CASSRSLGRRNTEAFF.

The chain couples TRBV7-2 to TRBJ1-4, with TRBD1 as a possible D gene (6 bases). The CDR3 spans 14 residues. V lost 2 bases and J lost 8, with 12 bases in between. The V gene's germline CDR1 is SGHTA and CDR2 FQGNSA. In DNA, the CDR3 is TGTGCCAGCAGCTTAAATGGGGGCGGGGAAAAACTGTTTTTT. It is translated as CASSLNGGGEKLFF.

The V and J genes are TRBV20-1 and TRBJ1-5; TRBD1 aligns across 9 bases. The J segment lost 4 bases and the V segment lost 3 bases, leaving 7 bases of the junction unmatched. This CDR3 has 15 amino acids. Germline CDR1 DFQATT, CDR2 SNEGSKA (reference sequence). CDR3 residues: CSASPRGQGNQPQHF. CDR3 nucleotide sequence: TGCAGTGCTAGTCCCCGAGGACAGGGGAATCAGCCCCAGCATTTT.

This chain joins TRBV30 and TRBJ1-2, with 7 bases matching TRBD1. V was pared by 5 bases and J by 7 bases, with 7 bases of the junction left unmatched. Germline lookup yields CDR1 GTSNPN and CDR2 SVGIG (reference sequence). There are 12 residues in the CDR3. The CDR3 DNA reads TGTGCCTGGGAGACAGGGAGTTTTGGCTACACCTTC. Translation: CAWETGSFGYTF.

Comments on this clone: The same CDR3 can be traced to other DNA sequences in this sample. The V gene is TRBV27, the J gene TRBJ2-7, with D uncertain. With 3 bases removed from V and 0 bases from J, the gap between germline ends came to 6 bases. The CDR3 consists of 13 residues. Germline lookup yields CDR1 MNHEY and CDR2 SMNVEV (reference sequence). As DNA, the CDR3 is TGTGCCAGCAGTTTTTCCTCCTCCTACGAGCAGTACTTC. It is translated as CASSFSSSYEQYF.

The CDR3 DNA reads as TGTGCCAGCAGTTTATTAGCGGGAGAAGCGTTGAATGAGCAGTTCTTC. Protein: CASSLLAGEALNEQFF. The chain recombines TRBV28 with TRBJ2-1, with 9 bases identical to TRBD2. The CDR3 runs 16 residues. V lost 1 base and J lost 7; bases outside the gene matches: 8. The germline V gene encodes CDR1 MDHEN and CDR2 SYDVKM.

This sequence joins TRBV5-1 and TRBJ2-2; TRBD2 aligns across 10 bases. The CDR3 is 15 residues long. Losses at the gene ends were 4 bases for V and 6 bases for J; bases not matched to a gene: 6. CDR1 is SGHRS, CDR2 YFSETQ, per germline. CDR3 nucleotides: TGCGCCAGCAGCGTGAGCGGGAGGGACGCCGGGGAGCTGTTTTTT. This translates into CASSVSGRDAGELFF.

This clone was counted only a few times. J is TRBJ2-1 and V is TRBV7-2, with 8 bases identical to TRBD1. Per germline, CDR1 SGHTA and CDR2 FQGNSA. The CDR3 is 18 residues long. The V segment lost 2 bases and the J segment 6 bases; nucleotides outside the gene matches: 15. CDR3 nucleotide sequence: TGTGCCAGCAGCTTATGGAGGGGGCCGGACAGGGACCTCAATGAGCAGTTCTTC. This encodes CASSLWRGPDRDLNEQFF.

The chain carries TRBV5-5 and TRBJ1-2; D perhaps matches TRBD1 (5 bases). The V and J ends lost 4 bases and 4 bases respectively, with 14 bases between them. CDR3 length: 14 amino acids. Germline V gene data show CDR1 as SGHKS and CDR2 as YYEKEE (reference sequence). CDR3 loop: CASSPEEGSYGYTF. The DNA of the CDR3 is TGTGCCAGCAGCCCAGAGGAGGGGAGCTATGGCTACACCTTC. Full variable domain (remainder filled in from reference TRBV5-5 and TRBJ1-2): DAGVTQSPTHLIKTRGQQVTLRCSPISGHKSVSWYQQVLGQGPQFIFQYYEKEERGRGNFPDRFSARQFPNYSSELNVNALLLGDSALYLCASSPEEGSYGYTFGSGTRLTVV.

The chain carries TRBV6-5 and TRBJ1-2; D is possibly TRBD1 (6 bases). Germline loops: CDR1 MNHEY, CDR2 SVGAGI. This CDR3 contains 12 residues. The ends were cut back, 7 bases at V and 3 bases at J, with 9 bases in the middle. The CDR3 sequence is CASNRADYGYTF. The DNA of the CDR3 is TGTGCCAGCAACAGGGCGGACTATGGCTACACCTTC.